Described below is a single T cell receptor (beta chain) sequence and its context. The data were obtained in a study of blood T cells in healthy people across ages. The CDR3 contains 18 residues. V was shortened by 4 bases and J by 4 bases, with 25 bases between the two germline ends. CDR1 is SGHAT, CDR2 FQNNGV, per germline. The draw of peripheral blood yielded around 10 milliliters from each donor. Total RNA was isolated from each sample in quantities of at least 6 micrograms. Using a J-beta primer mix together with a sample-barcoded 5' primer, a second PCR was run for roughly 6 to 12 cycles. Each cDNA molecule was tagged by a template-switch adaptor that had 12 random nucleotides. CDR3-containing paired-end reads numbered at least 2.5 million in each sample. TCRdb re-called the 5' RACE reads through MiXCR, storing one row per CDR3 protein. This sample has 850,000 or so distinct CDR3 sequences, with about 30% found just once.

The sequencing sample was made of blood. The clonotype comes from a woman of 80 years or more in good health. The rearrangement uses TRBV11-2 and TRBJ2-5, with D possibly called TRBD1 or TRBD2 (5 bases each). The CDR3 nucleotides are TGTGCCAGCAGCTCAATCGAAGACAGCCTATGGGGGTTAGAGACCCAGTACTTC. This gives the protein CASSSIEDSLWGLETQYF.